These 9 T cell receptor beta chains were all obtained from the same sample, sequenced in a study of CD8 T cells in Susac syndrome. The RNA input was roughly 0.45 to 1 ug, and it was reverse transcribed with random hexamers. TCRdb fed the immunoSEQ multiplex PCR reads into MiXCR, producing one record per CDR3 protein. The table records about 160,000 distinct CDR3 sequences, roughly 94% of them present only once. Sample: CD4+ T cells from PBMCs. The source is a human donor with multiple sclerosis.

The chain combines TRBV12-3 or TRBV12-4 with TRBJ1-3, with a weak D call TRBD1 (6 bases). CDR3 length equals 15 residues. V was clipped by 5 bases and J by 0 bases, with 11 bases between them. The DNA for the CDR3 is TGTGCCAGCAGTCCTGGGACATCCTCTGGAAACACCATATATTTT. As protein: CASSPGTSSGNTIYF.

V usage is TRBV10-3 and J usage is TRBJ2-7; D not certain. The CDR3 contains 13 residues. Germline V gives CDR1 ENHRY, CDR2 SYGVKD. The V end lost 5 bases, the J end lost 3 bases, and 11 bases lay between the germline ends. CDR3 sequence: CAISNPASYEQYF. In DNA, the CDR3 is TGTGCCATCAGTAATCCGGCAAGCTACGAGCAGTACTTC.

The chain is built from TRBV7-8 and TRBJ1-1; maybe TRBD1 (5 bases). Germline V gene lookup returns CDR1 SGHVS and CDR2 FQNEAQ. The CDR3 contains 13 residues. V lost 2 bases and J 5 bases, leaving 9 bases between the germline ends. CDR3 region: CASSLRGRTEAFF. CDR3 sequence (DNA): TGTGCCAGCAGCTTAAGGGGACGTACTGAAGCTTTCTTT.

The chain is built from TRBV12-3 or TRBV12-4 and TRBJ2-7, with 7 bases aligning to TRBD1. V shed 8 bases, J shed 4 bases, and the junction held 14 bases outside the gene matches. The CDR3 extends over 15 amino acids. CDR3: CASRAGDSLIYEQYF. CDR3 DNA sequence: TGTGCCAGCCGGGCTGGGGACAGTCTAATTTACGAGCAGTACTTC.

This clonotype was counted a single time. The chain couples TRBV5-6 to TRBJ2-5; 8 nucleotides match TRBD1. The trim removed 1 base at V and 5 bases at J, leaving 7 bases unmatched. The germline V gene encodes CDR1 SGHDT and CDR2 YYEEEE. This CDR3 spans 15 amino acids. This chain's CDR3 is CASSLKVRGRETQYF. CDR3 DNA sequence: TGTGCCAGCAGCTTGAAGGTCAGGGGGCGGGAGACCCAGTACTTC.

The chain links TRBV12-3 or TRBV12-4 to TRBJ1-2; TRBD1 matches at 7 bases. This CDR3 has 14 residues. CDR3 protein: CNSSLGGGAYGYTF. The CDR3 DNA sequence: TGTAACAGCAGTTTAGGAGGGGGCGCTTATGGCTACACCTTC.

V is TRBV5-1 and J is TRBJ2-7; TRBD1 agrees at 9 bases. CDR3 length: 15 residues. Germline CDR1 is SGHRS and CDR2 is YFSETQ. After removal of 4 bases from V and 2 bases from J, the junction contained 7 bases not matched to a gene. The CDR3 region is CASSDGTGKPYEQYF. The CDR3 DNA sequence: TGCGCCAGCAGCGACGGGACAGGGAAACCCTACGAGCAGTACTTC.

The V call is TRBV9, the J call TRBJ2-3, with 7 bases lining up with TRBD2. There are 15 residues in the CDR3. Germline CDR1 is SGDLS and CDR2 is YYNGEE. J lost 1 base, V lost 4 bases, and 6 bases had no gene match. The CDR3 bases are TGTGCCAGCAGCTCCCATAGCGGGCGCACAGATACGCAGTATTTT. Translated, it gives CASSSHSGRTDTQYF. The full variable domain, with the rest looked up from reference TRBV9 and TRBJ2-3, is DSGVTQTPKHLITATGQRVTLRCSPRSGDLSVYWYQQSLDQGLQFLIQYYNGEERAKGNILERFSAQQFPDLHSELNLSSLELGDSALYFCASSSHSGRTDTQYFGPGTRLTVL.

The V gene is TRBV2, the J gene TRBJ1-5; TRBD1 agrees at 7 bases. Unmatched junction bases numbered 10, after V lost 6 bases and J lost 2 bases. Germline V gene lookup returns CDR1 SNHLY and CDR2 FYNNEI. The CDR3 covers 16 residues. The CDR3 DNA is TGTGCCAGCAGCACCTCGACAGGGTTGGGCAATCAGCCCCAGCATTTT. This codes for CASSTSTGLGNQPQHF.